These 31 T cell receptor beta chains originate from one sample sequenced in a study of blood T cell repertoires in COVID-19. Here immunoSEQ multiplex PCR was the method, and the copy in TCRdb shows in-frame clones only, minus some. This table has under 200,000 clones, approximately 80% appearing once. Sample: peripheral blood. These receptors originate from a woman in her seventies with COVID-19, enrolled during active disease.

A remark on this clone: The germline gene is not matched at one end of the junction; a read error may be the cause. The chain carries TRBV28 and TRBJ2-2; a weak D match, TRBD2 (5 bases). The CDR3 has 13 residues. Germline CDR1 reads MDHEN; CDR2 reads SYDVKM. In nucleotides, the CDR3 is TGTGCCAGGGTTCCTAGTGCACACCGGGGAGCTGTTTTT. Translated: CARVPSAHRGAVF.

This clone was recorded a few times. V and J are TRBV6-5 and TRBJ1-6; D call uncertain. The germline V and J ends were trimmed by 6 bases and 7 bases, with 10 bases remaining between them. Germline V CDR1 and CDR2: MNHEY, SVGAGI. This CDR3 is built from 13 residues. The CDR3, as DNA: TGTGCCAGCAGAGACACGGTGAATTCACCCCTCCACTTT. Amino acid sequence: CASRDTVNSPLHF.

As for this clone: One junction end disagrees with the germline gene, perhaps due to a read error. For the CDR3, the DNA is TGTGCCAGCAGTTCGGACAGGCTAAAGGTCCACTTC. Amino acid sequence: CASSSDRLKVHF. The chain couples TRBV6-5 to TRBJ1-2; 7 bases are shared with TRBD1. CDR1 MNHEY and CDR2 SVGAGI come from the germline V gene. This CDR3 has 12 amino acids.

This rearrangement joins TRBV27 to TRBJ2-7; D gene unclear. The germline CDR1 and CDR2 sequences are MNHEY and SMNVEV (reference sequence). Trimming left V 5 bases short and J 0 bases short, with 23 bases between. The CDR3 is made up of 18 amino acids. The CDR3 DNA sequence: TGTGCCAGCAGTCCATCCCTCTGGCTAGGTGTGCCCTCCTACGAGCAGTACTTC. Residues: CASSPSLWLGVPSYEQYF.

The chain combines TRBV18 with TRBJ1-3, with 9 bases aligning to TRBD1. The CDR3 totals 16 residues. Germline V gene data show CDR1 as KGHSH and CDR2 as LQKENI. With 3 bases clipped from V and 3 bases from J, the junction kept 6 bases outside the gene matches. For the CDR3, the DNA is TGTGCCAGCTCACCTCAACAGGGGGCGAGTGGAAACACCATATATTTT. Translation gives CASSPQQGASGNTIYF.

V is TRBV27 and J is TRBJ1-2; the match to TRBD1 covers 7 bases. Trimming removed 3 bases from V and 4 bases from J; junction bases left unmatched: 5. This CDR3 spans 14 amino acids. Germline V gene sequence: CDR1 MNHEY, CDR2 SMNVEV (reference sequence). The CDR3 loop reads CASSLRGQVYGYTF. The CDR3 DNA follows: TGTGCCAGCAGTTTGAGAGGACAGGTCTATGGCTACACCTTC.

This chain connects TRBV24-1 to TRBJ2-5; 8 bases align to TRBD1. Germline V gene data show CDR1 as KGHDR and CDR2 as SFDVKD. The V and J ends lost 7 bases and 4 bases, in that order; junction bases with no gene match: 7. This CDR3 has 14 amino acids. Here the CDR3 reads CATRGTGTGETQYF. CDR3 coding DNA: TGTGCCACCAGAGGCACCGGGACAGGAGAGACCCAGTACTTC.

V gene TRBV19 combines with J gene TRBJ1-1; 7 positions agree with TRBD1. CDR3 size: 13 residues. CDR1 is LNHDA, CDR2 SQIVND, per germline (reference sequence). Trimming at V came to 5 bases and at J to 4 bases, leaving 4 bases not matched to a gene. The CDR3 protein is CASSEGGGTEAFF. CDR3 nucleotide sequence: TGTGCCAGTAGTGAAGGGGGCGGCACTGAAGCTTTCTTT.

The CDR3 sequence: CSGMGQGLQETQYF. In DNA form, the CDR3 reads TGCAGCGGGATGGGACAGGGGCTACAAGAGACCCAGTACTTC. This chain joins TRBV29-1 and TRBJ2-5; 10 positions agree with TRBD1. The CDR3 consists of 14 residues. Germline lookup yields CDR1 SQVTM and CDR2 ANQGSEA. V dropped 7 bases and J dropped 2; count of bases not matched to a gene: 7.

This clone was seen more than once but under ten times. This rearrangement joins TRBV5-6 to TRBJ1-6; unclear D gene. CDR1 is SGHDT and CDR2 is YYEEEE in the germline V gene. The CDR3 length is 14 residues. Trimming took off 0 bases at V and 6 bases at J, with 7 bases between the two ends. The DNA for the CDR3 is TGTGCCAGCAGCTTGGATCTACCTAATTCACCCCTCCACTTT. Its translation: CASSLDLPNSPLHF.

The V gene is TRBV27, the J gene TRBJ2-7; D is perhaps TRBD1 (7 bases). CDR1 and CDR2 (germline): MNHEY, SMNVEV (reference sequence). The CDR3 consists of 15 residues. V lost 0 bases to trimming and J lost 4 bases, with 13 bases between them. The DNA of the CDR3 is TGTGCCAGCAGTTTATCCGGACAGGAGGGTTACGAGCAGTACTTC. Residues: CASSLSGQEGYEQYF.

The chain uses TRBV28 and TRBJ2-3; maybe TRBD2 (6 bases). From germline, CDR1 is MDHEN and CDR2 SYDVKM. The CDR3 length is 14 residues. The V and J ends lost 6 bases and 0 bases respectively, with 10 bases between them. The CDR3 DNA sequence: TGTGCCAGCAGAAGACGGGGGAGCACAGATACGCAGTATTTT. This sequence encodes CASRRRGSTDTQYF.

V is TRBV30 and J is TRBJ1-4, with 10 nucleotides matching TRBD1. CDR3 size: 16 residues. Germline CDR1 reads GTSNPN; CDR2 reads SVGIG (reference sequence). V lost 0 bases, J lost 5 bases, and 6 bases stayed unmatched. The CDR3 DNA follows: TGTGCCTGGAGTGTAATTCGGGACAGGGGCAATGAAAAACTGTTTTTT. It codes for CAWSVIRDRGNEKLFF.

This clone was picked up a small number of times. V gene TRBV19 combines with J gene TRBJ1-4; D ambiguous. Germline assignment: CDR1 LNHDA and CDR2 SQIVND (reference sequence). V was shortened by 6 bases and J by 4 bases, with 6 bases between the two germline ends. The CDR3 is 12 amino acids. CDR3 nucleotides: TGTGCCAGTAGGGGCGTTAATGAAAAACTGTTTTTT. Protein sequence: CASRGVNEKLFF.

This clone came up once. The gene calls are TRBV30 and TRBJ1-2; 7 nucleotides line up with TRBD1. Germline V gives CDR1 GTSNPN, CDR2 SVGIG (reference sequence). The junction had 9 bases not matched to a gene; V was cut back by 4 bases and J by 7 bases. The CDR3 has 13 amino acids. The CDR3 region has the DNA TGTGCCTGGACACGACAGGGAAGGTTTGGCTACACCTTC. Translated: CAWTRQGRFGYTF.

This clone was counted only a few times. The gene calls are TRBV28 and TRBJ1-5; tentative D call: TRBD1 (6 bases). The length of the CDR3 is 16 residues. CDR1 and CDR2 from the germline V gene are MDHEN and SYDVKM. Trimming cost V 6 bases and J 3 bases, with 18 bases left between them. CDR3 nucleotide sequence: TGTGCCAGCAGAGACACACAGGGTATGGACAATCAGCCCCAGCATTTT. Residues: CASRDTQGMDNQPQHF.

CDR3 protein: CASSLTGRNSPLHF. In DNA, the CDR3 is TGCGCCAGCAGCTTGACTGGGAGGAATTCACCCCTCCACTTT. J is TRBJ1-6 and V is TRBV5-1; the D is unclear. Trimming took 1 base from V and 7 from J, leaving 9 bases between them. CDR1 is SGHRS and CDR2 is YFSETQ in the germline V gene. This CDR3 is built from 14 residues.

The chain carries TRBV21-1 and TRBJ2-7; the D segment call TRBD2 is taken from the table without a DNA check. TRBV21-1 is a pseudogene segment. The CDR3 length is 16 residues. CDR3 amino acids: CASSKQGRGLSYEQYV. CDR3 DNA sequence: TGTGCCAGCAGCAAACAGGGGAGGGGTCTTTCCTACGAGCAGTACGTC.

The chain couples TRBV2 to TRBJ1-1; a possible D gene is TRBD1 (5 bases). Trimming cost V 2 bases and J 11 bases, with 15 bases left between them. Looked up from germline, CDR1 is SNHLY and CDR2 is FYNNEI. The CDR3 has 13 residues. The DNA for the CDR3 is TGTGCCAGCAGTGAATATGGAGGGGACGAGGCTTTCTTT. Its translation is CASSEYGGDEAFF.

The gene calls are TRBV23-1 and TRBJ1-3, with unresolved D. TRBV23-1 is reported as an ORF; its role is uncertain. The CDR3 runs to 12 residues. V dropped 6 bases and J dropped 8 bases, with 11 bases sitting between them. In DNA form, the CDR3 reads TGCGCCAGCAGACCCGCCTCAGACACCATATATTTT. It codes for CASRPASDTIYF.

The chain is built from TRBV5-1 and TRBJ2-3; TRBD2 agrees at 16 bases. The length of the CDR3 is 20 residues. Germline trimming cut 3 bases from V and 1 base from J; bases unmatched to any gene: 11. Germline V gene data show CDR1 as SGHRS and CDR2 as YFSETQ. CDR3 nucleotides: TGCGCCAGCAGCTCGGGGACTAGCGGGAGGGCCGGTATAGGCACAGATACGCAGTATTTT. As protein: CASSSGTSGRAGIGTDTQYF. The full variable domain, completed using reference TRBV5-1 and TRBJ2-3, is KAGVTQTPRYLIKTRGQQVTLSCSPISGHRSVSWYQQTPGQGLQFLFEYFSETQRNKGNFPGRFSGRQFSNSRSEMNVSTLELGDSALYLCASSSGTSGRAGIGTDTQYFGPGTRLTVL.

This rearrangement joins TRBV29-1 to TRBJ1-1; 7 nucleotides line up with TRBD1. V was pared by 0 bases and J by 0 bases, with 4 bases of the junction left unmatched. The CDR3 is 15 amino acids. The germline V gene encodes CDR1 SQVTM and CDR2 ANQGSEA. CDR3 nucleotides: TGCAGCGTTGAAGATCGACAGGGAATGAACACTGAAGCTTTCTTT. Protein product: CSVEDRQGMNTEAFF.

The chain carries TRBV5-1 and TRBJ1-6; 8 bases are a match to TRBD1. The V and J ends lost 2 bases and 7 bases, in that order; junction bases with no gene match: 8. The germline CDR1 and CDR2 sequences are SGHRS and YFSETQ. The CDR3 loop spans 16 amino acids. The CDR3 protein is CASSFGTGGRNSPLHF. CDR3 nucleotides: TGCGCCAGCAGCTTTGGGACAGGAGGAAGAAATTCACCCCTCCACTTT.

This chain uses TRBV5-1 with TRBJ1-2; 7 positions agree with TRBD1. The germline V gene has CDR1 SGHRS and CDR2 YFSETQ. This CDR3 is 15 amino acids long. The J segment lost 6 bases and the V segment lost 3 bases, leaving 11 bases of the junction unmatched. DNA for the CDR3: TGCGCCAGCAGCTCGACAGGGCGACCCTTAGATGGCTACACCTTC. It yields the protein CASSSTGRPLDGYTF.

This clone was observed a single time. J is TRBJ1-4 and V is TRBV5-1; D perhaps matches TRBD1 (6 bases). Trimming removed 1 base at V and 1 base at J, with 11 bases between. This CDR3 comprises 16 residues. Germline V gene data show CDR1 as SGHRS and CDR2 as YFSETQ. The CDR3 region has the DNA TGCGCCAGCAGCTTGAGGCTAGGGGGAACTAATGAAAAACTGTTTTTT. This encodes CASSLRLGGTNEKLFF.

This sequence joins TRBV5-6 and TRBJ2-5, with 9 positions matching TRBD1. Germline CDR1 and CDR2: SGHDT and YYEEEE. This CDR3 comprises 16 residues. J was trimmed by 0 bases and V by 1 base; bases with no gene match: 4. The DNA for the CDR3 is TGTGCCAGCAGCTTGCGGACAGGGGTCTACCAAGAGACCCAGTACTTC. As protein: CASSLRTGVYQETQYF.

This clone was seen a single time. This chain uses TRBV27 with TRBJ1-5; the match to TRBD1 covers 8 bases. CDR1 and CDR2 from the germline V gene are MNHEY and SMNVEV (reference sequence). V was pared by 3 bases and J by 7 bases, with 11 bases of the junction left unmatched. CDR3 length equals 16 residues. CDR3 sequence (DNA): TGTGCCAGCAGTTTGGCCTACGACAGGGACAGGCAGCCCCAGCATTTT. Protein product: CASSLAYDRDRQPQHF.

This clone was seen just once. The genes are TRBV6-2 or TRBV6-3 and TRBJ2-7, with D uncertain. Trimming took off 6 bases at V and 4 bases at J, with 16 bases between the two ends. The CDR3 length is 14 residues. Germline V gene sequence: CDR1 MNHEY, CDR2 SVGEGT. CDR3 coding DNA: TGTGCCAGCAGCCGAAACCGAGGTGCGTACGAGCAGTACTTC. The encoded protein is CASSRNRGAYEQYF.

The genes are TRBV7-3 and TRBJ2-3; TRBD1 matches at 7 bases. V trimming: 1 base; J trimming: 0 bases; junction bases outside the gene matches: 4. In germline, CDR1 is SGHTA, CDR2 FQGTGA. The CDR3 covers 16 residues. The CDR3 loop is CASSLRSGQSTDTQYF. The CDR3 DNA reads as TGTGCCAGCAGCTTAAGGTCGGGACAGAGCACAGATACGCAGTATTTT.

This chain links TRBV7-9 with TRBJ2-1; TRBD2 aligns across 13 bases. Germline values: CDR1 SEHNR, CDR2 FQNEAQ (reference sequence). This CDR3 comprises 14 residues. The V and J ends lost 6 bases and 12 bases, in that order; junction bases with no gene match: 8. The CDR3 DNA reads TGTGCCAGCAGGGAGACTAGCGGGGGGTTATCGCAGTTCTTC. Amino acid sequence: CASRETSGGLSQFF.

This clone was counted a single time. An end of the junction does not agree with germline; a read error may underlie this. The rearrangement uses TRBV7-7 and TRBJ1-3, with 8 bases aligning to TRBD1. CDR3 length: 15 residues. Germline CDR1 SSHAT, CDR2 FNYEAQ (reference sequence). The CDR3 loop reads CASSASTGAGNTIYF. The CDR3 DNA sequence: TGTGCTAGCAGCGCATCGACAGGGGCTGGAAACACCATATATTTT. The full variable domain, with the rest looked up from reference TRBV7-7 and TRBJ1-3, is GAGVSQSPRYKVTKRGQDVTLRCDPISSHATLYWYQQALGQGPEFLTYFNYEAQPDKSGLPSDRFSAERPEGSISTLTIQRTEQRDSAMYRCASSASTGAGNTIYFGEGSWLTVV.